Listed below are T cell receptor beta chains from one sample, sequenced in a study of blood T cell repertoires in COVID-19. Assay used: immunoSEQ multiplex PCR; TCRdb lists only in-frame clones, some missing. The sample carries 60,000 to 75,000 clones, under 95% recorded once. The sequenced sample was peripheral blood. Source of these receptors: a human donor in a cohort sampled during active COVID-19. CDR3s include the opening cysteine and the closing phenylalanine or tryptophan. The D gene is left open where the match is weak. Some rows mark clone size as missing; the rest say once, few, many or name a class of expanded clone.

once,TRBJ2-1,TRBV7-3,TRBD1,CASSAGQGTGNEQFF,TGTGCCAGCAGCGCGGGACAGGGTACGGGTAATGAGCAGTTCTTC
-,TRBJ2-3,TRBV24-1,-,CATSVAGKGDTQYF,TGTGCCACCAGTGTTGCAGGAAAGGGGGATACGCAGTATTTT
-,TRBJ2-3,TRBV7-8,-,CASNTGFGGNTDTQYF,TGTGCCAGCAACACCGGGTTTGGCGGGAATACAGATACGCAGTATTTT
-,TRBJ1-4,TRBV5-1,-,CASSLGRGANEKLFF,TGCGCCAGCAGCTTGGGGAGGGGAGCTAATGAAAAACTGTTTTTT
-,TRBJ1-2,TRBV6-6,-,CASSPATGNIYGYTF,TGTGCCAGCAGCCCTGCGACAGGAAACATCTATGGCTACACCTTC
-,TRBJ2-7,TRBV28,TRBD2,CASSSVRLAGYEQYF,TGTGCCAGCAGTTCCGTAAGACTAGCGGGCTACGAGCAGTACTTC
-,TRBJ2-3,TRBV21-1,-,CASMLGGSTDTQYF,TGTGCCAGCATGCTAGGTGGTAGCACAGATACGCAGTATTTT
-,TRBJ1-3,TRBV6-2/TRBV6-3,-,CASSVNAGDWAAGNTIYF,TGTGCCAGCAGTGTAAACGCTGGGGACTGGGCTGCTGGAAACACCATATATTTT
-,TRBJ1-2,TRBV28,TRBD1,CASSLGQGRRGYTF,TGTGCCAGCAGCTTGGGACAGGGGAGGAGGGGCTACACCTTC
once,TRBJ1-4,TRBV28,-,CASRPQGISLEKLFF,TGTGCCAGCAGGCCCCAGGGAATCTCCCTAGAAAAACTGTTTTTT
-,TRBJ1-1,TRBV6-2/TRBV6-3,-,CASSRATGGAFF,TGTGCCAGCAGTAGGGCTACAGGAGGGGCTTTCTTT
-,TRBJ2-7,TRBV18,TRBD2,CASSPDSGSFREQYF,TGTGCCAGCTCACCGGATAGCGGGAGCTTTCGGGAGCAGTACTTC
-,TRBJ2-7,TRBV15,-,CATSIRSASPSYEQYF,TGTGCCACCAGCATAAGATCAGCGTCCCCCTCCTACGAGCAGTACTTC
-,TRBJ2-1,TRBV6-1,TRBD1,CASSEAGTVYNEQFF,TGTGCCAGCAGTGAAGCCGGGACAGTCTACAATGAGCAGTTCTTC
-,TRBJ2-2,TRBV7-2,-,CASTPSRVGELFF,TGTGCCAGCACCCCGTCCCGGGTCGGGGAGCTGTTTTTT
-,TRBJ2-2,TRBV19,TRBD1,CASSPKKGAGGELFF,TGTGCCAGTAGTCCAAAGAAGGGGGCTGGCGGGGAGCTGTTTTTT
-,TRBJ2-1,TRBV7-3,-,CASSLQLAPPSSSYNEQFF,TGTGCCAGCAGCTTACAACTAGCCCCACCCTCGAGCTCCTACAATGAGCAGTTCTTC
-,TRBJ2-5,TRBV10-3,TRBD1,CAISEPGTDAPQYF,TGTGCCATCAGTGAGCCTGGGACAGATGCGCCCCAGTACTTC
-,TRBJ2-3,TRBV5-1,-,CASNRVLGPDTQYF,TGCGCCAGCAATCGGGTCCTGGGGCCAGATACGCAGTATTTT
-,TRBJ2-2,TRBV6-2/TRBV6-3,-,CASSYEAIGELFF,TGTGCCAGCAGTTACGAGGCAATCGGGGAGCTGTTTTTT
few,TRBJ1-2,TRBV19,-,CASSGGRSNRYYGYTF,TGTGCCAGTAGCGGAGGCCGTTCAAACCGTTACTATGGCTACACCTTC
-,TRBJ2-7,TRBV6-6,TRBD2,CASSRLTTLGLAGGNGGEQYF,TGTGCCAGCAGCCGGCTTACCACCCTGGGACTAGCGGGAGGTAACGGGGGGGAGCAGTACTTC
-,TRBJ2-1,TRBV2,TRBD2,CASSEAGLAGAYNEQFF,TGTGCCAGCAGTGAGGCGGGACTAGCGGGGGCCTACAATGAGCAGTTCTTC
-,TRBJ2-1,TRBV6-2/TRBV6-3,-,CASSSLSGENNEQFF,TGTGCCAGCAGTTCTCTTTCAGGGGAGAACAATGAGCAGTTCTTC
-,TRBJ2-2,TRBV11-3,TRBD1,CASSFGTGQTGELFF,TGTGCCAGCAGCTTCGGGACAGGGCAAACCGGGGAGCTGTTTTTT
-,TRBJ2-7,TRBV28,TRBD2,CASSWTSGRTYEQYF,TGTGCCAGCAGTTGGACTAGCGGGAGGACCTACGAGCAGTACTTC
-,TRBJ2-7,TRBV19,-,CASRLTGSYEQYF,TGTGCCAGTCGGCTAACAGGGTCGTACGAGCAGTACTTC
-,TRBJ2-1,TRBV6-4,TRBD2,CASSDSGYTGGGNEQFF,TGTGCCAGCAGTGACTCGGGTTACACGGGAGGGGGCAATGAGCAGTTCTTC
-,TRBJ2-5,TRBV11-3,-,CASSFSVGEETQYF,TGTGCCAGCAGCTTTTCCGTCGGGGAAGAGACCCAGTACTTC
-,TRBJ2-3,TRBV7-8,-,CASSLVLYSGADTQYF,TGTGCCAGCAGCTTAGTTCTCTACTCGGGGGCAGATACGCAGTATTTT
-,TRBJ1-5,TRBV27,TRBD1,CAIPGQLNQPQHF,TGTGCCATCCCGGGACAGCTCAATCAGCCCCAGCATTTT
-,TRBJ2-7,TRBV13,TRBD2,CASSLGEGINYEQYF,TGTGCCAGCAGCCTGGGGGAGGGAATTAACTACGAGCAGTACTTC
-,TRBJ2-1,TRBV28,-,CASSWGETVPYNEQFF,TGTGCCAGCAGTTGGGGGGAAACCGTCCCTTACAATGAGCAGTTCTTC
once,TRBJ2-1,TRBV5-6,-,CASTRIALTSYNEQFF,TGTGCCAGCACCCGTATAGCGCTGACGTCCTACAATGAGCAGTTCTTC
once,TRBJ1-1,TRBV5-6,-,CASSLVAGSNTEAFF,TGTGCCAGCAGCTTGGTGGCGGGAAGTAACACTGAAGCTTTCTTT
-,TRBJ2-5,TRBV6-1,TRBD2,CASSELAGGGQETQYF,TGTGCCAGCAGCGAACTAGCGGGAGGGGGGCAAGAGACCCAGTACTTC
-,TRBJ2-1,TRBV27,-,CASSFIQIWQGKVEQFF,TGTGCCAGCAGTTTTATTCAGATCTGGCAGGGAAAAGTAGAGCAGTTCTTC
-,TRBJ2-6,TRBV6-5,-,CASRFQGTGANVLTF,TGTGCCAGCAGATTCCAGGGCACTGGGGCCAACGTCCTGACTTTC
-,TRBJ2-2,TRBV7-3,-,CASSPTPSFLTGELFF,TGTGCCAGCAGCCCCACTCCCTCCTTCCTCACCGGGGAGCTGTTTTTT
-,TRBJ2-2,TRBV9,TRBD1,CASSVEGGSTTGELFF,TGTGCCAGCAGCGTAGAAGGGGGCTCGACCACCGGGGAGCTGTTTTTT
-,TRBJ2-4,TRBV4-2,TRBD1,CASSQVSIPGQVKNIQYF,TGTGCCAGCAGCCAAGTTAGTATCCCGGGACAGGTAAAAAACATTCAGTACTTC
-,TRBJ1-1,TRBV9,TRBD1,CASSVGQGLNTEAFF,TGTGCCAGCAGCGTTGGACAGGGGTTGAACACTGAAGCTTTCTTT
-,TRBJ2-3,TRBV5-4,-,CASSLVGLTTDTQYF,TGTGCCAGCAGCTTGGTAGGACTCACCACAGATACGCAGTATTTT
-,TRBJ2-5,TRBV13,-,CASSFRVRETQYF,TGTGCCAGCAGCTTCAGGGTTAGAGAGACCCAGTACTTC
-,TRBJ2-5,TRBV6-2/TRBV6-3,TRBD1,CASSKSGQGQETQYF,TGTGCCAGCAGTAAATCCGGACAGGGTCAAGAGACCCAGTACTTC
few,TRBJ2-7,TRBV2,TRBD2,CASNGGAAREQYF,TGTGCCAGCAACGGGGGGGCAGCACGGGAGCAGTACTTC
-,TRBJ2-1,TRBV12-5,TRBD1,CASGLPRQGAYNEQFF,TGTGCTAGTGGTTTGCCCCGACAGGGGGCGTACAATGAGCAGTTCTTC
-,TRBJ2-2,TRBV7-2,TRBD2,CASSSERASGRTGELFF,TGTGCCAGCAGCTCCGAGCGGGCTAGCGGAAGGACCGGGGAGCTGTTTTTT
-,TRBJ2-7,TRBV6-5,-,CASSPWGEGDEQYF,TGTGCCAGCAGTCCCTGGGGGGAGGGGGACGAGCAGTACTTC
few,TRBJ2-1,TRBV7-3,-,CASSFGSAGLQQFF,TGTGCCAGCAGCTTCGGTAGCGCCGGTTTGCAGCAGTTCTTC
-,TRBJ1-1,TRBV4-1,TRBD1,CASSQGPGTGRSEAFF,TGCGCCAGCAGCCAAGGGCCCGGGACAGGGAGGTCTGAAGCTTTCTTT
-,TRBJ2-7,TRBV5-1,TRBD1,CASSTENRGLDEQYF,TGCGCCAGCAGCACGGAAAACAGGGGATTGGACGAGCAGTACTTC
once,TRBJ2-2,TRBV4-3,TRBD2,CASSHSGRWDTGELFF,TGCGCCAGCAGCCATAGCGGGAGGTGGGACACCGGGGAGCTGTTTTTT
-,TRBJ1-3,TRBV5-1,-,CASSFELAPSGNTIYF,TGCGCCAGCAGCTTCGAGCTCGCCCCCTCTGGAAACACCATATATTTT
-,TRBJ1-2,TRBV7-2,-,CASSSGQSRITF,TGTGCCAGCAGCTCCGGACAGAGTCGGATCACCTTC
-,TRBJ2-1,TRBV9,-,CASSVGVTNNEQFF,TGTGCCAGCAGCGTAGGCGTTACGAACAATGAGCAGTTCTTC
-,TRBJ2-1,TRBV29-1,TRBD2,CSVVREYIYNEQFF,TGCAGCGTTGTGCGGGAGTACATCTACAATGAGCAGTTCTTC
-,TRBJ2-7,TRBV9,-,CASSVDPRTGGSYEQYF,TGTGCCAGCAGCGTAGATCCCCGGACCGGGGGCTCCTACGAGCAGTACTTC
-,TRBJ1-1,TRBV5-1,TRBD1,CASSNTNRGTEAFF,TGCGCCAGCAGCAATACCAACAGGGGAACTGAAGCTTTCTTT
-,TRBJ1-5,TRBV4-2,-,CASRPRDSEDSNQPQHF,TGTGCCAGCAGGCCAAGAGATTCGGAGGATAGCAATCAGCCCCAGCATTTT